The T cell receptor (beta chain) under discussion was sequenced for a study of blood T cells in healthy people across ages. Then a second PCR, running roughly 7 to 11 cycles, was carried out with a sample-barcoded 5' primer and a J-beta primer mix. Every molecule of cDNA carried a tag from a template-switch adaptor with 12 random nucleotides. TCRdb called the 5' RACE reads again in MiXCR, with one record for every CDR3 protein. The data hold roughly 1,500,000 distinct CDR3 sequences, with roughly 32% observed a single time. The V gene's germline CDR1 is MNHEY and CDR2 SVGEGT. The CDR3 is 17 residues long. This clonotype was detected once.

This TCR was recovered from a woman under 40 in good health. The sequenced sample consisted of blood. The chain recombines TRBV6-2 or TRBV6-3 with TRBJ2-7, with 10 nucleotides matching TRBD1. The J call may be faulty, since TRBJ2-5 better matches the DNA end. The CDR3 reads CASSSPQGQGSGETQYF. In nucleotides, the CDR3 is TGTGCCAGCAGTTCCCCGCAGGGACAGGGGAGTGGGGAGACCCAGTACTTC.